This TCR beta chain was sequenced for a study of cytomegalovirus exposure and HLA in healthy donors. With 60 Vbeta and 13 Jbeta primers, the PCR was carried out. Clones were sequenced by immunoSEQ multiplex PCR, and TCRdb holds only the in-frame ones, with some missing. The sample holds roughly 120,000 clones, about 80% seen once. V was shortened by 6 bases and J by 0 bases, with 12 bases between the two germline ends. Germline loops: CDR1 SGHTA, CDR2 FQGNSA. This CDR3 is 15 amino acids long. A note on this clone: Its specificity is unknown.

Study-wide results and limits: Looking again later, the authors saw that most CMV-associated TCR beta chains seemed HLA-restricted. Earlier results showed most TCR beta V segments being productive about 87% or about 30% of the time. When a later analysis was performed, an Asian-associated ancestry cluster reportedly had fewer N-insertions than the roughly 700-donor mean.

This receptor was obtained from a man in his forties or fifties in good health and CMV-seropositive. The specimen sequenced was PBMCs. The chain joins TRBV7-2 to TRBJ2-1; no clear D gene. For the CDR3, the DNA is TGTGCCAGCAGTCTAGGCACTATCTCCTACAATGAGCAGTTCTTC. Its translation: CASSLGTISYNEQFF.